This T cell receptor (beta chain) is drawn from a study of shared clonotypes between healthy human individuals. General observations from the study: Depth was large, yet rarefaction showed that sorted-subset sequencing was incomplete.

Method: immunoSEQ multiplex PCR; TCRdb's copy keeps in-frame clones and lacks some. The repertoire consists of 2 million to 2.5 million clones, with approximately 95% occurring once and the leading ten covering 0.35% to 0.5%. A note on this clone: The antigen is not known.

The donor population consisted of healthy HIV-negative adults with no recent acute infections or vaccinations. Negatively enriched CD4+ T cells were divided by CD45RA into naive and memory. Germline-derived CDR1 and CDR2 are SGHKS and YYEKEE (reference sequence). The CDR3 consists of 13 residues. Trimming left V 3 bases short and J 6 bases short, with 11 bases between. This receptor was obtained from a man between 18 and 35 years old in good health. Some clones in this sample may be carry-over from other donors' samples. Material for sequencing was naive CD4+ T cells from PBMCs. Noted subset: CD45RA+ positively selected. The chain recombines TRBV5-5 with TRBJ2-3; perhaps TRBD2 as D (5 bases). The CDR3 DNA is TGTGCCAGCAGCTCCCGGGGTCGGGATACGCAGTATTTT. This encodes CASSSRGRDTQYF.